The rows below give T cell receptor beta chains drawn from one sample of a study of blood T cell repertoires in COVID-19. TCRdb's copy holds only in-frame clones and misses some; the assay was immunoSEQ multiplex PCR. The sample carries 93,000 or so clones, just over 85% recorded once. The sample consisted of peripheral blood. Receptor source: a human donor in a cohort sampled during active COVID-19. Each CDR3 is given without its conserved first and last residue.

j_call v_call cdr3_aa
TRBJ2-5 TRBV7-2 ASSPLGAGVAGVRETQY
TRBJ1-1 TRBV6-4 ASSKTQGNTEAF
TRBJ1-2 TRBV20-1 SAGQYGYT
TRBJ2-7 TRBV7-8 ASSSTTGAYEQY
TRBJ2-3 TRBV11-3 ASSRGLSGPDTQY
TRBJ1-1 TRBV18 ASSPSDRGNTEAF
TRBJ1-6 TRBV30 AWSAGTSQPLH
TRBJ1-2 TRBV7-3 ASSSLPRAGSRSYGYT
TRBJ2-1 TRBV5-1 ASSLAFGNEQF
TRBJ1-5 TRBV19 ASRSGEKNQPQH
TRBJ2-7 TRBV15 ATSLGRVPSLYEQY
TRBJ2-7 TRBV5-4 ASSLAAGGAYEQY
TRBJ1-2 TRBV19 ASSPLSGTVYGYT
TRBJ2-1 TRBV4-2 ASSHLAGGSSSYNEQF
TRBJ2-1 TRBV15 ATSRDPQGGNEQF
TRBJ1-6 TRBV9 ASSVSDRGEPYNSPLH
TRBJ1-5 TRBV19 ASSPRRVGNQPQH
TRBJ2-3 TRBV9 ASSVPSRGSGDTQY
TRBJ2-4 TRBV11-2 ASSPPEGYIQY
TRBJ2-7 TRBV11-3 ASSLPGKSYEQY
TRBJ1-2 TRBV18 ASSDSYYGYT
TRBJ1-1 TRBV11-1 ASSWDRNTEAF
TRBJ2-2 TRBV6-1 ATYAGRVVTGELF
TRBJ1-5 TRBV4-3 ASSQDGGEYQPQH
TRBJ1-2 TRBV9 ASTREGGNYGYT
TRBJ1-5 TRBV5-1 ASSWTGGEGQPQH
TRBJ1-5 TRBV5-4 ASSSFQPQGRQPQH
TRBJ2-7 TRBV18 ASSPVTGAYEQY
TRBJ2-1 TRBV14 ASSRLGTSGSRPHNEQF
TRBJ2-3 TRBV6-5 ASRPLARSTDTQY
TRBJ2-1 TRBV5-1 ASSLGSVYNEQF
TRBJ2-7 TRBV14 ASSRRTGSYEQY
TRBJ2-1 TRBV6-5 ASSYLGSEQF
TRBJ1-1 TRBV6-6 ASSYGGHKNTEAF
TRBJ2-1 TRBV9 ASSGLAGDYNEQF
TRBJ2-4 TRBV28 ASSFGLADLAKNIQY
TRBJ1-5 TRBV6-1 ASSDSLYEGNQPQH
TRBJ1-2 TRBV18 ASSPGRADGYT
TRBJ2-6 TRBV2 ASTTGQALSGANVLT
TRBJ2-3 TRBV19 ASKGGGTDTQY
TRBJ1-5 TRBV24-1 ATYFEVVRQAVNQPQH
TRBJ1-2 TRBV30 AWSAGREYGYT
TRBJ2-7 TRBV28 ASRTGDRGPIYEQY
TRBJ2-2 TRBV7-3 ASIRDRGGAGELF
TRBJ1-5 TRBV2 ASSEWSGQPQH
TRBJ1-6 TRBV20-1 SASSWSSYNSPLH
TRBJ1-3 TRBV19 ASSLETVTLSGNTIY
TRBJ1-5 TRBV18 ASSSGVNQPQH
TRBJ1-1 TRBV5-1 ASSLGSNRAIEAF
TRBJ2-7 TRBV7-9 ASSFYPPLGADYEQY
TRBJ1-1 TRBV5-1 ASSLQTGFAF
TRBJ2-5 TRBV6-5 ASSYRGTSGPHEN
TRBJ2-7 TRBV19 ASSIDRDNTYEQY
TRBJ2-2 TRBV6-2/TRBV6-3 ASSRQGANTGELF
TRBJ2-7 TRBV5-4 ASRSGTDPSYEQY
TRBJ2-2 TRBV9 ASSKLRGGLTGELF
TRBJ2-7 TRBV27 ASKPHGGPYEQY
TRBJ2-1 TRBV5-1 ASSLANGQGGEYNEQF
TRBJ1-6 TRBV7-8 ASSLWPGDDAYNSPLH
TRBJ1-2 TRBV7-9 ASSLMTGPEPH